These 20 T cell receptor beta chains came from one sample sequenced in a study of esophageal squamous cell carcinoma under preoperative chemotherapy. Indicated time point: after preoperative PTX-NDP chemotherapy. TCRdb redid the calling of the PCR reads with MiXCR, one entry per CDR3 protein. The data show some 32,000 distinct CDR3 sequences, with around 50% seen just once and 20% to 25% held by the top ten. This specimen was collected from a patient given preoperative chemotherapy. These TCRs come from a human donor with esophageal squamous cell carcinoma. The donor label of this sample is uncertain.

This clonotype appeared a few times. The CDR3, as DNA: TGCGCCAGCAGCCAAGTGACTAGCGGGGGGTCCAATGAGCAGTACTTC. The encoded protein is CASSQVTSGGSNEQYF. The chain employs TRBV4-3 and TRBJ2-5, with 13 bases lining up with TRBD2. Germline CDR1 LGHNA, CDR2 YSLEER. This CDR3 is built from 16 residues. V dropped 1 base and J dropped 11; count of bases not matched to a gene: 10.

As for this clonotype: One end of the junction is discordant with germline, which a read error may explain. The V and J genes are TRBV7-2 and TRBJ2-7; D is ambiguous. The CDR3 extends over 15 amino acids. Germline V gives CDR1 SGHTA, CDR2 FQGNSA. Here the CDR3 reads CASSFRRPGSNEQYF. The CDR3 DNA sequence: TGTGCCAGCAGCTTCAGGCGTCCGGGCTCCAACGAGCAGTACTTC.

Comments on this clonotype: A much bigger clone sits one base away, suggesting this may be a read error. This rearrangement joins TRBV5-5 to TRBJ2-7; 9 nucleotides align to TRBD1. CDR1 is SGHKS and CDR2 is YYEKEE in the germline V gene (reference sequence). This CDR3 comprises 16 residues. Germline trimming cut 4 bases from V and 6 bases from J; bases unmatched to any gene: 14. CDR3 sequence reads: CASSQPRDRETCEQYF. The CDR3 DNA is TGTGCCAGCAGCCAACCCAGGGACAGGGAAACCTGCGAGCAGTACTTC.

As to this clonotype: Just one base apart from a much larger clone, this may be a read error. The chain recombines TRBV7-3 with TRBJ2-7; possible D gene TRBD2, 5 bases. This CDR3 has 15 amino acids. V was pared by 3 bases and J by 7 bases, with 19 bases between. CDR1 SGHTA and CDR2 FQGTGA come from the germline V gene. The CDR3 nucleotides read TGTGCCAGCAGCTTCTCGGGCTTTATGAGGGATGAGCAGTACTTC. Its translation: CASSFSGFMRDEQYF.

This clonotype showed up many times. This chain connects TRBV7-9 to TRBJ2-7; possible D gene TRBD2, 5 bases. CDR1 SEHNR and CDR2 FQNEAQ come from the germline V gene (reference sequence). The CDR3 spans 12 residues. V gave up 8 bases and J gave up 3 bases, with 11 bases separating them. The CDR3 nucleotides are TGTGCCAGCGGAGACGGAGGCTACGAGCAGTACTTC. As protein: CASGDGGYEQYF.

The rearrangement joins TRBV7-3 to TRBJ2-6; no firm D call. Germline assignment: CDR1 SGHTA and CDR2 FQGTGA. Trimming took off 2 bases at V and 5 bases at J, with 7 bases between the two ends. The CDR3 is made up of 14 amino acids. As DNA, the CDR3 is TGTGCCAGCAGCTTATCCAATAGGGCCAACGTCCTGACTTTC. It encodes CASSLSNRANVLTF.

This rearrangement joins TRBV7-2 to TRBJ2-3; a possible D gene is TRBD2 (6 bases). The J call may be faulty, since TRBJ2-7 better matches the DNA end. Germline V gene data show CDR1 as SGHTA and CDR2 as FQGNSA. The CDR3 sequence is 18 residues long. The chain's CDR3 is CASSPQVERRGSPDTQYF. CDR3 coding DNA: TGTGCCAGCAGCCCCCAAGTAGAGCGGCGGGGTTCCCCAGATACGCAGTACTTC.

This clonotype was observed a few times. This sequence joins TRBV7-2 and TRBJ2-7, with unresolved D. The length of the CDR3 is 13 residues. The V gene's germline CDR1 is SGHTA and CDR2 FQGNSA. Trimming cost V 4 bases and J 5 bases, with 12 bases left between them. This CDR3 is CASSYRRLDEQYF. The CDR3 bases are TGTGCCAGCAGCTACCGACGCTTGGACGAGCAGTACTTC.

A word on this clonotype: A junction boundary mismatches the germline segment, possibly from a read error. The chain joins TRBV7-2 to TRBJ2-1; D ambiguous. CDR1 SGHTA and CDR2 FQGNSA come from the germline V gene. The CDR3 sequence is 13 residues long. The CDR3: CASSLGSANAQFF. CDR3 sequence (DNA): TGTGCCAGCAGCTTAGGATCAGCTAATGCGCAGTTTTTT.

Many counts were recorded for this clonotype. The V call is TRBV10-3, the J call TRBJ2-2; D might be TRBD1 or TRBD2, each matching 5 bases. Germline V CDR1 and CDR2: ENHRY, SYGVKD. The germline V and J ends were trimmed by 6 bases and 1 base, with 12 bases remaining between them. The CDR3 length is 15 residues. CDR3 residues: CAISPGTRNTGELFF. Here the CDR3 DNA reads TGTGCCATCAGCCCCGGGACGAGGAACACCGGGGAGCTGTTTTTT.

This clonotype is classed as large. The chain uses TRBV12-3 or TRBV12-4 and TRBJ2-3, with TRBD2 matching over 13 bases. V trimming: 5 bases; J trimming: 3 bases; junction bases outside the gene matches: 5. The CDR3 has 16 residues. Written as DNA, the CDR3 is TGTGCCAGCAGTGGTACTAGCGGGGGGGCGACAGATACGCAGTATTTT. It encodes CASSGTSGGATDTQYF.

This clonotype was detected ten times or more. CDR3 sequence reads: CASSLPQGNNEQFF. The CDR3 nucleotides read TGTGCCAGCAGTTTACCACAGGGGAACAATGAGCAGTTCTTC. This sequence joins TRBV12-3 or TRBV12-4 and TRBJ2-1; 7 bases are a match to TRBD1. The CDR3 is 14 residues long. J gave up 5 bases and V 2 bases, and 3 bases lay outside the gene matches.

This clonotype appeared a single time. A read error may produce the germline difference seen at one junction end. V usage is TRBV7-6 and J usage is TRBJ2-3; D tentatively fits TRBD1 or TRBD2 (5 bases each). The CDR3 has 17 residues. CDR1 is SGHVS and CDR2 is FNYEAQ in the germline V gene. DNA for the CDR3: TGTGCCAGCAGCCCTTTCCCGGGACCGGCCCGCAAGAGCATGCAGTACTTT. Amino acids: CASSPFPGPARKSMQYF.

This clonotype was observed at least ten times. The rearrangement links TRBV5-6 to TRBJ2-1; weak D call: TRBD1 (6 bases). This CDR3 spans 13 amino acids. Germline assignment: CDR1 SGHDT and CDR2 YYEEEE. Trimming removed 4 bases at V and 4 bases at J, with 9 bases between. The DNA of the CDR3 is TGTGCCAGCAGCGAAGGACAGTACAATGAGCAGTTCTTC. Translated: CASSEGQYNEQFF.

Notes on this clonotype: One end of the junction is discordant with germline, which a read error may explain. The chain combines TRBV7-6 with TRBJ2-4; 8 nucleotides agree with TRBD1. The CDR3 length is 14 residues. Germline V gene sequence: CDR1 SGHVS, CDR2 FNYEAQ. The CDR3 DNA reads TGTGGCAGCAGGGGGCTGGGGGTCAAAGATACGCAGTATTTC. Its protein product is CGSRGLGVKDTQYF.

In this sample, this clonotype turned up many times. V and J are TRBV6-1 and TRBJ2-1; 7 positions agree with TRBD1. The CDR3 extends over 13 amino acids. The germline CDR1 and CDR2 sequences are MNHNS and SASEGT. With V trimmed by 9 bases and J by 5 bases, 7 bases remained unmatched. CDR3 DNA sequence: TGTGCCAGTCATCGGGACAGCAACAATGAGCAGTTCTTC. Protein: CASHRDSNNEQFF.

The V gene is TRBV12-5, the J gene TRBJ2-3; TRBD2 agrees at 10 bases. CDR3 length: 17 residues. Germline values: CDR1 LGHNT, CDR2 FRNRAP. Trimming at V came to 0 bases and at J to 5 bases, leaving 8 bases not matched to a gene. CDR3 in amino acids: CASGLVRLAGGKDTQYF. CDR3 sequence (DNA): TGTGCTAGTGGTTTGGTACGGTTAGCGGGGGGTAAAGATACGCAGTATTTT.

This clonotype was observed a handful of times. Given the absence of the conserved phenylalanine or tryptophan at the CDR3 end, a read error is likely. No DNA is shown, since the ends of the CDR3 on it are uncertain; the CDR3 is the one TCRdb lists. The V gene is TRBV7-2, the J gene TRBJ2-5; the table's D call, TRBD2, was not checked against the DNA. The germline CDR1 and CDR2 sequences are SGHTA and FQGNSA. A total of 16 residues make up the CDR3, ends included. The CDR3 region is CASSSGRGAPRATQHL.

This clonotype was counted only a few times. This sequence joins TRBV7-2 and TRBJ2-5; the D call may be TRBD1 or TRBD2 (6 bases each). This CDR3 has 15 amino acids. The V and J ends lost 11 bases and 8 bases respectively, with 27 bases between them. Germline lookup yields CDR1 SGHTA and CDR2 FQGNSA. This CDR3 reads CAGGVGGRDPDTQYF. The CDR3 DNA reads TGTGCCGGGGGCGTCGGGGGCCGTGACCCAGATACCCAGTACTTC.

The V call is TRBV7-2, the J call TRBJ2-5; 11 nucleotides agree with TRBD2. The closer fit of TRBJ2-7 to the DNA end suggests the J call may be wrong. CDR1 SGHTA and CDR2 FQGNSA come from the germline V gene. The CDR3 extends over 15 amino acids. The CDR3 region is CASSSPTSGSNEQYF. The CDR3 coding sequence is TGTGCCAGCAGCTCACCCACTAGCGGGAGCAACGAGCAGTACTTC.